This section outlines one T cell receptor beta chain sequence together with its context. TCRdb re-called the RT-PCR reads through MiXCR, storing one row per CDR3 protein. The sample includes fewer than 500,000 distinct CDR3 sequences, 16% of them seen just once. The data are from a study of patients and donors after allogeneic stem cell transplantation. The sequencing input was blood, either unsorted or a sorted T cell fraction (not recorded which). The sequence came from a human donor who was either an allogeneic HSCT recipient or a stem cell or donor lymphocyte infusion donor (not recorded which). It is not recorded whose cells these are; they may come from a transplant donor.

CDR3 bases: TGTGCCTCCTCGGGGGCCCCATACAATGAGCAGTTCTTC. This codes for CASSGAPYNEQFF. The rearrangement links TRBV30 to TRBJ2-1, with D perhaps TRBD1 or TRBD2 (6 bases each). Germline CDR1 is GTSNPN and CDR2 is SVGIG (reference sequence). V was clipped by 7 bases and J by 4 bases, with 14 bases between them. The CDR3 has 13 residues.